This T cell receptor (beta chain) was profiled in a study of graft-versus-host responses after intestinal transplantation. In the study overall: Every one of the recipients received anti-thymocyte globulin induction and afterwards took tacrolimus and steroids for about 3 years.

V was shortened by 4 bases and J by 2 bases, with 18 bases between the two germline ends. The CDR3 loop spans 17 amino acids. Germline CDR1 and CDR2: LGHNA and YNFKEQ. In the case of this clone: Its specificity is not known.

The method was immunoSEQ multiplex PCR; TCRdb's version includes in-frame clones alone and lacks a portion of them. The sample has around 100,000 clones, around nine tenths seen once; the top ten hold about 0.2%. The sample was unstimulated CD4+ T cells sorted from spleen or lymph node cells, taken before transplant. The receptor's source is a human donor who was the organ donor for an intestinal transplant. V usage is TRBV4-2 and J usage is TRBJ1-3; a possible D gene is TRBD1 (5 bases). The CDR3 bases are TGTGCCAGCAGCCTAGACGCCCAGGGTGACGCTGGAAACACCATATATTTT. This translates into CASSLDAQGDAGNTIYF.